The 5 T cell receptor beta chains reported below all come from one sample, sequenced in a study of T-cell memory formation after mild COVID-19. TCRdb re-called the 5' RACE reads with MiXCR, one entry per CDR3 protein. The data show hundreds of thousands of distinct CDR3 sequences, under 30% seen once. Sample: PBMCs or a T cell subset sorted from them (not recorded which). These receptors were collected from an adult woman who had mild COVID-19 (a few samples of this study predate the infection). Cell type and time point are not known.

The chain has TRBV6-5 and TRBJ2-4; no clear D gene. Trimming stripped 0 bases from V and 5 bases from J, with 5 bases between. The V gene's germline CDR1 is MNHEY and CDR2 SVGAGI. This CDR3 is built from 13 residues. The CDR3 coding sequence is TGTGCCAGCAGTTACTCGGGCCAAAACATTCAGTACTTC. Translating gives CASSYSGQNIQYF.

V is TRBV6-5 and J is TRBJ1-1; D gene ambiguous. The CDR3 extends over 16 amino acids. Trimming pared 2 bases from V and 0 bases from J, leaving 13 bases between. Germline CDR1 is MNHEY and CDR2 is SVGAGI. CDR3 residues: CASSYDGRRVNTEAFF. CDR3 sequence (DNA): TGTGCCAGCAGTTACGACGGACGTCGGGTGAACACTGAAGCTTTCTTT.

Many counts were recorded for this clonotype. J is TRBJ1-5 and V is TRBV5-1; TRBD1 is a possible D gene (5 bases). V lost 4 bases and J 2 bases, leaving 10 bases between the germline ends. This CDR3 is 14 amino acids long. From germline, CDR1 is SGHRS and CDR2 YFSETQ. The CDR3 coding sequence is TGCGCCAGCAGCCCCATGGGGGGCAATCAGCCCCAGCATTTT. This codes for CASSPMGGNQPQHF.

This sequence joins TRBV24-1 and TRBJ2-3; 9 nucleotides line up with TRBD1. Germline V lookup: CDR1 KGHDR, CDR2 SFDVKD. The CDR3 totals 15 residues. V shed 5 bases and J 4 bases; nucleotides not matched to a gene: 6. For the CDR3, the DNA is TGTGCCACCAGTGGTGCGGGACAGGGCTCAGATACGCAGTATTTT. Translated, it gives CATSGAGQGSDTQYF.

The chain links TRBV12-3 or TRBV12-4 to TRBJ1-1; perhaps TRBD1 as D (5 bases). V lost 4 bases and J 1 base, leaving 13 bases between the germline ends. This CDR3 spans 15 amino acids. As DNA, the CDR3 is TGTGCCAGCAGTTGGGCCGGGGGGACGAACACTGAAGCTTTCTTT. It yields the protein CASSWAGGTNTEAFF.